Described below is a single TCR beta chain sequence and its context. The CDR3 sequence is 17 residues long. V gave up 6 bases and J gave up 2 bases; unmatched junction bases: 16. Germline V gives CDR1 KGHSH, CDR2 LQKENI. These data come from a study of blood T cell repertoires in COVID-19. The wider study: The study drew acute and convalescent COVID-19 samples from the United States, Italy and Spain. The analysed material was cDNA or gDNA that came from T cells, B-cell-depleted T cells, or PBMCs.

The table came from immunoSEQ multiplex PCR; TCRdb's copy has only in-frame clones and leaves some out. The table has approximately 270,000 clones, 85% to 90% seen once; the top ten hold 1.3% to 1.5%. The sequenced material came from peripheral blood. The chain links TRBV18 to TRBJ2-7, with TRBD1 identical over 7 bases. The receptor was isolated from a man older than 75 with acute or convalescent COVID-19. CDR3 amino acids: CASSRTSTGVGPYEQYF. The CDR3 coding sequence is TGTGCCAGCTCTCGTACTTCCACAGGGGTGGGCCCCTACGAGCAGTACTTC.